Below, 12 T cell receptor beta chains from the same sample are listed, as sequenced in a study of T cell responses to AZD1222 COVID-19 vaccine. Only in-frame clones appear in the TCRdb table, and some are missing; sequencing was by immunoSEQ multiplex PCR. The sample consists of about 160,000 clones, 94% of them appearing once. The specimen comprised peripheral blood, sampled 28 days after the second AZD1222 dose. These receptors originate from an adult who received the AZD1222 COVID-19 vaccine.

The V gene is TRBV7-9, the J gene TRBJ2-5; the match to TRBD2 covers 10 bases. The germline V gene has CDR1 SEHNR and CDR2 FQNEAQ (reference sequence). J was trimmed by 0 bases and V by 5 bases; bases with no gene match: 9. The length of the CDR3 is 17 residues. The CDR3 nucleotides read TGTGCCAGCAGCGAGAGTCGTAGCGGGAGGTACCAAGAGACCCAGTACTTC. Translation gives CASSESRSGRYQETQYF. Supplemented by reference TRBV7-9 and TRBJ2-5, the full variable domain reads DTGVSQNPRHKITKRGQNVTFRCDPISEHNRLYWYRQTLGQGPEFLTYFQNEAQLEKSRLLSDRFSAERPKGSFSTLEIQRTEQGDSAMYLCASSESRSGRYQETQYFGPGTRLLVL.

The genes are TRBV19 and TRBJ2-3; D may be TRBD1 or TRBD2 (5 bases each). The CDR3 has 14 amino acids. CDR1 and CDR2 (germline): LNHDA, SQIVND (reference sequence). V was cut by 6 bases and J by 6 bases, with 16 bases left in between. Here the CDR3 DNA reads TGTGCCAGTAGATGGGGGACCCTGGTGGATACGCAGTATTTT. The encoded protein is CASRWGTLVDTQYF.

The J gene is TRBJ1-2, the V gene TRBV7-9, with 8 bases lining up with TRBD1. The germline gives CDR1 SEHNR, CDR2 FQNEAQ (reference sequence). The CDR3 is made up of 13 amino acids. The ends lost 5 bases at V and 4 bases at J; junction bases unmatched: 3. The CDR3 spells CASSEGQVYGYTF. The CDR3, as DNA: TGTGCCAGCAGCGAGGGACAGGTCTATGGCTACACCTTC.

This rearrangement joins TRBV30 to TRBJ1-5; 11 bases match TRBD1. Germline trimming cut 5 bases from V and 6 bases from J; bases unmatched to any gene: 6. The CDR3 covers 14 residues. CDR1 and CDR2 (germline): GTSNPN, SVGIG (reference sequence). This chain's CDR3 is CAWEGQGERQPQHF. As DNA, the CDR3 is TGTGCCTGGGAGGGACAGGGGGAGCGTCAGCCCCAGCATTTT.

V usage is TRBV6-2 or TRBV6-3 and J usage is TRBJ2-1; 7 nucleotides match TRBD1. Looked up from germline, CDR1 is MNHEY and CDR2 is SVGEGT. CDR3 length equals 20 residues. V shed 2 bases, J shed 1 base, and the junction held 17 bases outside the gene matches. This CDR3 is CASSYPEQGTLSTSYNEQFF. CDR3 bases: TGTGCCAGCAGTTACCCCGAACAGGGGACCTTGAGCACGTCCTACAATGAGCAGTTCTTC.

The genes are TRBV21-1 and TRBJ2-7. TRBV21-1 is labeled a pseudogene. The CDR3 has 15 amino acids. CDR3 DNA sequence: TGTGCCAGCAGCCCCCACGGGCCAAGGGTCTACGAGCAGTACTTC. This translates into CASSPHGPRVYEQYF.

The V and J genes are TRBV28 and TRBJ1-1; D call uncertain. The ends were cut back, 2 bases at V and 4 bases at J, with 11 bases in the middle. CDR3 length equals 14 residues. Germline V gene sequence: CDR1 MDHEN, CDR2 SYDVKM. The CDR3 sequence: CASSLTGGSTEAFF. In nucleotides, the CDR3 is TGTGCCAGCAGTTTAACGGGCGGGAGCACTGAAGCTTTCTTT.

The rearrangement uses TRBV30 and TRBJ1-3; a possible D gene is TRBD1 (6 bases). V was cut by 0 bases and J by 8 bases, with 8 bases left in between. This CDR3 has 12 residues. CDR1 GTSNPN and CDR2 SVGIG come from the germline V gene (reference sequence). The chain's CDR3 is CAWSVHRDTIYF. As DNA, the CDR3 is TGTGCCTGGAGTGTACACAGGGACACCATATATTTT.

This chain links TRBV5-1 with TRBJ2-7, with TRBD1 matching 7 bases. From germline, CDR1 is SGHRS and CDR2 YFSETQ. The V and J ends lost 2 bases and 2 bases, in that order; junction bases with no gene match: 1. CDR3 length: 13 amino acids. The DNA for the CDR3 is TGCGCCAGCAGCTTTGGGACAGCCTACGAGCAGTACTTC. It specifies CASSFGTAYEQYF. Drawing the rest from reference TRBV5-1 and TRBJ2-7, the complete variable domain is KAGVTQTPRYLIKTRGQQVTLSCSPISGHRSVSWYQQTPGQGLQFLFEYFSETQRNKGNFPGRFSGRQFSNSRSEMNVSTLELGDSALYLCASSFGTAYEQYFGPGTRLTVT.

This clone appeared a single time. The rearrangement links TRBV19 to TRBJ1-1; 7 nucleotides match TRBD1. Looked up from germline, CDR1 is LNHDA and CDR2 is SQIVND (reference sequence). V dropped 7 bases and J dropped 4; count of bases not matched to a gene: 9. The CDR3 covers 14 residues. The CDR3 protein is CASNLQGLVTEAFF. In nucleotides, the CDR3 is TGTGCCAGTAACCTACAGGGGTTGGTCACTGAAGCTTTCTTT. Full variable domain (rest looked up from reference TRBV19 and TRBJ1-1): DGGITQSPKYLFRKEGQNVTLSCEQNLNHDAMYWYRQDPGQGLRLIYYSQIVNDFQKGDIAEGYSVSREKKESFPLTVTSAQKNPTAFYLCASNLQGLVTEAFFGQGTRLTVV.

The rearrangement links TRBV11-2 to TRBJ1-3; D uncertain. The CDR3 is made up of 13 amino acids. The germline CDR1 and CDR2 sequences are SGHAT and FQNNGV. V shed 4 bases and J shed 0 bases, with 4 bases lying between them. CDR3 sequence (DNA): TGTGCCAGCAGCTCCTTCTCTGGAAACACCATATATTTT. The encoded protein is CASSSFSGNTIYF.

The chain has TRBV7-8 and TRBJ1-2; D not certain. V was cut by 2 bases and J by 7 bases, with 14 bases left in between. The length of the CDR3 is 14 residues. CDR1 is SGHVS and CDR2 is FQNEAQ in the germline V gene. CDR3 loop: CASSLTPIVGGYTF. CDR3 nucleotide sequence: TGTGCCAGCAGCTTAACCCCAATCGTGGGTGGCTACACCTTC.